In its sample, the clone carrying this T cell receptor (beta chain) was seen many times. HTBI primers from iRepertoire and Arm-PCR of CDR3 regions yielded the TCR beta libraries. From the multiplex PCR reads, TCRdb called clonotypes with MiXCR, one entry per CDR3 protein. The sample consists of 580,000 or so distinct CDR3 sequences, 15% to 20% of them appearing once. This sample was taken from a study of regulatory T cells in long-lasting Graves disease. Sample time point: newly diagnosed GD, antithyroid drugs for less than 3 months. Preparation of the TCR library used RNA extracted from PBMCs. This CDR3 comprises 14 residues. V lost 7 bases, J lost 7 bases, and 5 bases stayed unmatched. The germline V gene has CDR1 DFQATT and CDR2 SNEGSKA (reference sequence). A further study also used this sample, focusing on T cells in Graves' hyperthyroidism and ophthalmopathy.

This sequence originates from a man younger than 30 with Graves disease. The sample here was peripheral blood mononuclear cells (PBMCs), taken at new diagnosis, from a patient treated with antithyroid drugs. The V gene is TRBV20-1, the J gene TRBJ2-1, with 15 bases that match TRBD2. The CDR3 loop is CSVGLAGGLNEQFF. As DNA, the CDR3 is TGCAGTGTCGGACTAGCGGGAGGGTTAAATGAGCAGTTCTTC.